This T cell receptor beta chain was identified in a study of beta chain features in type 1 diabetes. Reverse transcribing all isolated RNA meant expressed TCRB transcripts were sequenced. The data were produced by immunoSEQ multiplex PCR, yet TCRdb's version contains in-frame clones alone and is incomplete. The sample consists of 120,000 to 150,000 clones, about 9.4% of them appearing once. Many counts were recorded for this clone. The target antigen is unknown. Regarding the study as a whole: Within the patient group, naive, central memory and Treg TCRB repertoires appeared more similar to each other than within healthy donors.

The CDR3 has 17 amino acids. V was pared by 3 bases and J by 0 bases, with 4 bases of the junction left unmatched. CDR1 LNHDA and CDR2 SQIVND come from the germline V gene (reference sequence). The sequence was collected from a man younger than 30 in good health. The chain combines TRBV19 with TRBJ2-3; TRBD2 matches at 12 bases. The sample was naive CD4+ T cells from blood. CDR3 sequence reads: CASSIRGLAGSTDTQYF. As DNA, the CDR3 is TGTGCCAGTAGTATCCGAGGACTAGCGGGGAGCACAGATACGCAGTATTTT.